One sample yielded the 30 T cell receptor beta chains listed below, sequenced in a study of CD8 T cells in ankylosing spondylitis. Study-wide findings and caveats: One TCR beta motif, made up of fewer than 10 highly homologous variants, appeared characteristic of ankylosing spondylitis blood.

TCRdb reprocessed the 5' RACE reads with MiXCR, giving one entry per CDR3 protein. The table has hundreds of thousands of distinct CDR3 sequences, roughly 26% seen once. Their antigens are not known. The sample comprised blood, either unsorted or a sorted T cell fraction (not recorded which). All receptors come from a male donor with ankylosing spondylitis.

The chain joins TRBV11-2 to TRBJ2-5; TRBD2 matches 7 bases. CDR1 is SGHAT and CDR2 is FQNNGV in the germline V gene. Germline trimming cut 4 bases from V and 5 bases from J; bases unmatched to any gene: 16. The length of the CDR3 is 17 residues. The CDR3 loop is CASSSTVISGFRETQYF. The CDR3 DNA follows: TGTGCCAGCAGCTCCACCGTGATTAGCGGGTTCCGGGAGACCCAGTACTTC.

This clonotype has ten or more counts. The chain recombines TRBV25-1 with TRBJ2-1, with 11 nucleotides matching TRBD2. The V segment lost 4 bases and the J segment 6 bases; nucleotides outside the gene matches: 2. Germline V lookup: CDR1 MGHDK, CDR2 SYGVNS. The CDR3 runs 14 residues. Written as DNA, the CDR3 is TGTGCCAGCAGTGGGCTAGCGGGAGGCAATGAGCAGTTCTTC. It translates to CASSGLAGGNEQFF.

This clonotype was seen a handful of times. V is TRBV12-3 or TRBV12-4 and J is TRBJ2-5, with D possibly called TRBD1 or TRBD2 (5 bases each). Trimming left V 5 bases short and J 9 bases short, with 19 bases between. The CDR3 totals 14 residues. The CDR3 bases are TGTGCCAGCAGTCCGACCGGGACCCCTAGAGCCCAGTACTTC. Translation gives CASSPTGTPRAQYF.

The V call is TRBV20-1, the J call TRBJ1-2; D gene ambiguous. The V gene lost 2 bases and the J gene lost 1 base, with 11 bases spanning the gap. From germline, CDR1 is DFQATT and CDR2 SNEGSKA (reference sequence). The CDR3 is 14 amino acids. The chain's CDR3 is CSARWAAVNYGYTF. CDR3 nucleotides: TGCAGTGCTAGATGGGCAGCGGTTAACTATGGCTACACCTTC.

This clonotype was observed a handful of times. The chain recombines TRBV11-1 with TRBJ2-6, with D possibly matching TRBD1 (5 bases). Germline V gives CDR1 SGHAT, CDR2 FQDESV (reference sequence). The germline V and J ends were trimmed by 1 base and 4 bases, with 8 bases remaining between them. CDR3 length: 15 amino acids. This chain's CDR3 is CASSLEGVGANVLTF. The CDR3 nucleotides are TGTGCCAGCAGCTTAGAAGGGGTCGGGGCCAACGTCCTGACTTTC.

This clonotype was detected only a few times. The V gene is TRBV4-2, the J gene TRBJ2-1; TRBD2 matches at 8 bases. J was trimmed by 2 bases and V by 1 base; bases with no gene match: 4. Per germline, CDR1 LGHNA and CDR2 YNFKEQ. The CDR3 consists of 16 residues. CDR3 sequence: CASSQAGTSAYNEQFF. The CDR3 DNA is TGTGCCAGCAGCCAAGCCGGGACTAGTGCCTACAATGAGCAGTTCTTC.

This rearrangement joins TRBV10-2 to TRBJ1-4, with a weak D call TRBD1 (5 bases). V was pared by 3 bases and J by 8 bases, with 13 bases between. This CDR3 has 14 amino acids. Germline CDR1 is WSHSY and CDR2 is SAAADI. The CDR3 loop reads CASSDEGRGEKLFF. CDR3 in DNA: TGCGCCAGCAGTGACGAGGGGCGGGGGGAAAAACTGTTTTTT.

This clonotype was seen a handful of times. The chain employs TRBV25-1 and TRBJ1-5; TRBD1 aligns across 7 bases. Trimming at V came to 4 bases and at J to 2 bases, leaving 5 bases not matched to a gene. The V gene's germline CDR1 is MGHDK and CDR2 SYGVNS. CDR3 length equals 15 residues. CDR3 sequence (DNA): TGTGCCAGCAGTGGACAGGGCATGGGCAATCAGCCCCAGCATTTT. Its protein product is CASSGQGMGNQPQHF.

In its sample, this clonotype was seen a few times. The chain employs TRBV7-9 and TRBJ1-4; D gene ambiguous. The CDR3 runs 13 residues. Deletions cut 8 bases from V and 5 bases from J, with 12 bases between. The germline V gene encodes CDR1 SEHNR and CDR2 FQNEAQ (reference sequence). The CDR3 spells CASSRRWNEKLFF. The DNA for the CDR3 is TGTGCCAGCTCCAGGAGGTGGAATGAAAAACTGTTTTTT.

This chain uses TRBV7-9 with TRBJ2-7, with 7 bases identical to TRBD1. The CDR3 length is 15 residues. Germline V gives CDR1 SEHNR, CDR2 FQNEAQ (reference sequence). V lost 5 bases and J lost 0; bases outside the gene matches: 7. The CDR3 is CASSRGQSLSYEQYF. The CDR3 DNA is TGTGCCAGCAGCCGGGGACAGAGCCTCTCCTACGAGCAGTACTTC.

This clonotype was seen more than once but under ten times. This sequence joins TRBV12-3 or TRBV12-4 and TRBJ2-1; D call uncertain. Trimming removed 5 bases at V and 0 bases at J, with 26 bases between. The CDR3 runs to 20 residues. For the CDR3, the DNA is TGTGCCAGCAGTCCCGCTTTGGGGTCCATAGCATTGAGCTCCTACAATGAGCAGTTCTTC. It codes for CASSPALGSIALSSYNEQFF.

The DNA of the CDR3 is TGTGCCAGCAGCTTAGCGTCGCGGGGGGCAGCGGGAGGGGGTGAGCAGTTCTTC. This translates into CASSLASRGAAGGGEQFF. The chain joins TRBV7-8 to TRBJ2-1, with 10 positions matching TRBD2. The V gene end was trimmed by 0 bases and the J gene end by 9 bases; junction bases not matched to a gene: 14. CDR1 and CDR2 from the germline V gene are SGHVS and FQNEAQ. The CDR3 is 18 amino acids.

The V gene is TRBV20-1, the J gene TRBJ2-3; 7 bases map to TRBD2. CDR3 length equals 12 residues. The V gene end was trimmed by 5 bases and the J gene end by 5 bases; junction bases not matched to a gene: 4. The germline V gene encodes CDR1 DFQATT and CDR2 SNEGSKA (reference sequence). This chain's CDR3 is CSAEGGRDTQYF. The DNA of the CDR3 is TGCAGTGCTGAAGGCGGGAGAGATACGCAGTATTTT.

V gene TRBV29-1 combines with J gene TRBJ1-2; D is unresolved. V was pared by 4 bases and J by 4 bases, with 7 bases between. Per the germline V gene, CDR1 is SQVTM and CDR2 is ANQGSEA. The CDR3 extends over 11 amino acids. Written as DNA, the CDR3 is TGCAGCGTTGGAGGTCGCTATGGCTACACCTTC. Amino acid sequence: CSVGGRYGYTF.

The V call is TRBV19, the J call TRBJ1-1; 9 bases align to TRBD1. V shed 7 bases, J shed 1 base, and the junction held 16 bases outside the gene matches. Germline-derived CDR1 and CDR2 are LNHDA and SQIVND (reference sequence). The CDR3 sequence is 18 residues long. This chain's CDR3 is CASTLYGGTGRSNTEAFF. The CDR3 DNA sequence: TGTGCCAGTACCTTGTATGGAGGGACAGGGCGGTCGAACACTGAAGCTTTCTTT.

The chain carries TRBV7-8 and TRBJ1-3; D is undetermined. CDR1 is SGHVS, CDR2 FQNEAQ, per germline. V was clipped by 2 bases and J by 0 bases, with 17 bases between them. CDR3 length: 18 amino acids. The CDR3 reads CASSLLDTVSRSGNTIYF. CDR3 nucleotide sequence: TGTGCCAGCAGCTTACTAGACACAGTTTCTCGCTCTGGAAACACCATATATTTT.

This clonotype was recorded many times. The chain carries TRBV29-1 and TRBJ1-1, with D possibly matching TRBD1 (6 bases). V dropped 8 bases and J dropped 5 bases, with 15 bases sitting between them. CDR1 and CDR2 (germline): SQVTM, ANQGSEA. The CDR3 runs to 12 residues. Here the CDR3 reads CSSDRGRTEAFF. CDR3 in DNA: TGCAGCTCGGACAGAGGTCGAACTGAAGCTTTCTTT.

The CDR3: CSVRWTHRGRDTEAFF. CDR3 DNA: TGCAGCGTCCGGTGGACACACAGGGGCCGGGACACTGAAGCTTTCTTT. J is TRBJ1-1 and V is TRBV29-1; 7 bases agree with TRBD1. From germline, CDR1 is SQVTM and CDR2 ANQGSEA. The CDR3 is 16 amino acids. Unmatched junction bases numbered 16, after V lost 6 bases and J lost 3 bases.

The chain recombines TRBV29-1 with TRBJ2-7; the match to TRBD1 covers 7 bases. Trimming cost V 5 bases and J 2 bases; bases outside gene matches: 6. Germline V gene sequence: CDR1 SQVTM, CDR2 ANQGSEA. The CDR3 extends over 13 amino acids. The CDR3 spells CSVQTQGAYEQYV. The CDR3 coding sequence is TGCAGCGTTCAAACTCAGGGGGCCTACGAGCAGTACGTC.

The sample holds a few counts of this clonotype. The rearrangement uses TRBV7-9 and TRBJ2-4, with a possible D match to TRBD2 (6 bases). This CDR3 contains 16 residues. The V gene lost 5 bases and the J gene lost 1 base, with 15 bases spanning the gap. Germline CDR1 SEHNR, CDR2 FQNEAQ (reference sequence). The DNA for the CDR3 is TGTGCCAGCAGCCAAATGGGACTCTCCGCCAAAAACATTCAGTACTTC. It translates to CASSQMGLSAKNIQYF.

This clonotype was detected only a few times. The V gene is TRBV5-1, the J gene TRBJ1-2; D call uncertain. This CDR3 spans 16 amino acids. Germline V gene data show CDR1 as SGHRS and CDR2 as YFSETQ. V lost 2 bases and J lost 0, with 14 bases in between. Here the CDR3 reads CASSFSTINSNYGYTF. The CDR3 nucleotides are TGCGCCAGCAGCTTCTCTACTATAAACTCTAACTATGGCTACACCTTC.

This clonotype has a count of ten or more. The chain joins TRBV29-1 to TRBJ1-2, with TRBD1 identical over 10 bases. V shed 5 bases and J 6 bases; nucleotides not matched to a gene: 3. Germline V CDR1 and CDR2: SQVTM, ANQGSEA. CDR3 length: 12 residues. CDR3: CSVQTGGDGYTF. DNA for the CDR3: TGCAGCGTTCAGACAGGGGGCGATGGCTACACCTTC. The whole variable domain, filled in from reference TRBV29-1 and TRBJ1-2, reads SAVISQKPSRDICQRGTSLTIQCQVDSQVTMMFWYRQQPGQSLTLIATANQGSEATYESGFVIDKFPISRPNLTFSTLTVSNMSPEDSSIYLCSVQTGGDGYTFGSGTRLTVV.

This chain links TRBV2 with TRBJ2-1; TRBD2 agrees at 9 bases. CDR3 length equals 13 residues. Germline V gene lookup returns CDR1 SNHLY and CDR2 FYNNEI. The V gene end was trimmed by 7 bases and the J gene end by 10 bases; junction bases not matched to a gene: 8. The CDR3 sequence is CASNGLAWYEQFF. Written as DNA, the CDR3 is TGTGCCAGCAACGGACTAGCGTGGTACGAGCAGTTCTTC.

This clonotype appeared a few times. The chain's CDR3 is CASSLGSSGVTYEQYF. The CDR3 DNA sequence: TGTGCCAGCAGCTTAGGGTCGAGCGGGGTTACCTACGAGCAGTACTTC. The chain links TRBV7-2 to TRBJ2-7, with 7 bases fitting TRBD2. This CDR3 region has 16 residues. J gave up 2 bases and V 1 base, and 8 bases lay outside the gene matches. The V gene's germline CDR1 is SGHTA and CDR2 FQGNSA.

This chain uses TRBV20-1 with TRBJ2-7; TRBD2 agrees at 9 bases. The germline gives CDR1 DFQATT, CDR2 SNEGSKA (reference sequence). This CDR3 comprises 14 residues. V shed 8 bases and J 2 bases; nucleotides not matched to a gene: 10. The chain's CDR3 is CSSRAAGGAYEQYF. The CDR3 DNA sequence: TGCAGTTCCCGGGCTGCGGGAGGGGCCTACGAGCAGTACTTC.

This sequence joins TRBV25-1 and TRBJ1-5; D gene ambiguous. Germline V gene sequence: CDR1 MGHDK, CDR2 SYGVNS. This CDR3 comprises 14 residues. The V and J ends lost 2 bases and 1 base respectively, with 6 bases between them. The CDR3 region has the DNA TGTGCCAGCAGTGAAGAAGGGAGCAATCAGCCCCAGCATTTT. As protein: CASSEEGSNQPQHF.

In its sample, this clonotype was seen a few times. This chain links TRBV7-9 with TRBJ1-4; D may be TRBD1 (5 bases). The germline CDR1 and CDR2 sequences are SEHNR and FQNEAQ (reference sequence). This CDR3 is 12 amino acids long. V shed 7 bases and J shed 11 bases, with 14 bases lying between them. CDR3 in amino acids: CASTLGQDKLFF. Written as DNA, the CDR3 is TGTGCCAGCACCCTGGGGCAGGACAAACTGTTTTTT.

V gene TRBV5-1 combines with J gene TRBJ1-1; no clear D gene. The CDR3 is made up of 14 amino acids. Germline values: CDR1 SGHRS, CDR2 YFSETQ. V was clipped by 1 base and J by 5 bases, with 12 bases between them. The CDR3 coding sequence is TGCGCCAGCAGCTTGTACATAAGAGATACTGAAGCTTTCTTT. Protein product: CASSLYIRDTEAFF. The full variable domain, completed using reference TRBV5-1 and TRBJ1-1, is KAGVTQTPRYLIKTRGQQVTLSCSPISGHRSVSWYQQTPGQGLQFLFEYFSETQRNKGNFPGRFSGRQFSNSRSEMNVSTLELGDSALYLCASSLYIRDTEAFFGQGTRLTVV.

The CDR3 protein is CATSDLRGDGYTF. In DNA form, the CDR3 reads TGTGCCACCAGTGATTTGCGAGGGGATGGCTACACCTTC. The genes are TRBV24-1 and TRBJ1-2; a weak D match, TRBD1 (5 bases). Germline CDR1 reads KGHDR; CDR2 reads SFDVKD. The CDR3 runs 13 residues. V lost 0 bases and J 6 bases, leaving 7 bases between the germline ends.

The gene calls are TRBV20-1 and TRBJ2-1; D gene ambiguous. Germline assignment: CDR1 DFQATT and CDR2 SNEGSKA (reference sequence). Trimming removed 8 bases at V and 7 bases at J, with 12 bases between. CDR3 length: 11 residues. DNA for the CDR3: TGCAGTCTGCGGCGCCCTAATGAGCAGTTCTTC. It codes for CSLRRPNEQFF.